These 2 T cell receptor beta chains were sequenced from one sample in a study of shared clonotypes between healthy human individuals. Method: immunoSEQ multiplex PCR; TCRdb's copy keeps in-frame clones and lacks some. The sample lists about 680,000 clones; about two thirds were seen once. Specimen: memory CD4+ T cells sorted from blood. Sample subset: CD45RA-negative fraction. These receptors were obtained from a woman aged 25 to 39 in good health.

This chain links TRBV11-3 with TRBJ2-2; TRBD2 might be the D (5 bases). The ends were cut back, 6 bases at V and 9 bases at J, with 11 bases in the middle. Germline assignment: CDR1 SGHNT and CDR2 YENEEA. CDR3 length: 12 residues. The CDR3 loop is CASSSRGRELFF. The CDR3 DNA is TGTGCCAGCAGTTCGCGAGGGAGGGAGCTGTTTTTT.

This rearrangement joins TRBV5-6 to TRBJ2-7, with D possibly matching TRBD2 (7 bases). The CDR3 is 17 residues long. Trimming stripped 4 bases from V and 1 base from J, with 21 bases between. The germline gives CDR1 SGHDT, CDR2 YYEEEE. CDR3 DNA sequence: TGTGCCAGCAGCAATCTCCCGGGGGGCCAAGGGTCCTACGAGCAGTACTTC. It yields the protein CASSNLPGGQGSYEQYF.